The T cell receptor (beta chain) described here comes from a study of cytomegalovirus exposure and HLA in healthy donors. Study-level information: The study placed approximately 81% of its roughly 430 genotyped donors in the Caucasian-associated ancestry cluster.

Both 60 Vbeta primers and 13 Jbeta primers went into the PCR. Authors' analysis steps: As a later analysis found, there were 78 million or so unique TCR beta chains, of which 8.5 million to 13 million were shared. Produced via immunoSEQ multiplex PCR; TCRdb's table is partial and in-frame only. V, J and clone size are taken as reported in that table, and D and trimming were inferred from the DNA itself. The profile shows some 190,000 clones, around 85% of them singletons. V lost 10 bases, J lost 2 bases, and 5 bases stayed unmatched. Germline-derived CDR1 and CDR2 are LNHNV and YYDKDF (reference sequence). This CDR3 has 13 residues.

The gene calls are TRBV15 and TRBJ2-1, with 7 bases fitting TRBD2. The sequenced material came from PBMCs. The sequence derives from a boy aged 2 to 10 in good health and CMV-seronegative. The chain's CDR3 is CAIASGPYNEQFF. The CDR3 DNA is TGTGCCATCGCTAGCGGTCCCTACAATGAGCAGTTCTTC.